Listed below are T cell receptor delta chains from one sample, sequenced in a study of gamma-delta chains in newborns, infants, children. TCRdb re-processed the reads via CATT. Of 7,000 to 9,500 delta-chain clones in the sample, around 1.6% were seen once. Sequenced sample: blood. The receptors stem from a child who was a newborn, infant or young child, either healthy, febrile or measles-vaccinated (not recorded which). The CDR3 runs from the conserved cysteine through the conserved F or W. The order of the fields is V gene, D gene, J gene, clone size, CDR3 protein, CDR3 DNA. A D gene is named only where the DNA matches it firmly. Clone sizes are given selectively: once, few, many, or a class where the clone is expanded.

TRDV1	-	TRDJ1	medium-sized	CALGEPSPSHWRRGTDKLIF	TGTGCTCTTGGGGAACCTTCTCCTTCCCACTGGCGCCGGGGTACCGATAAACTCATCTTT
TRDV2	TRDD3	TRDJ1	medium-sized	CACDTGVLGDTPDKLIF	TGTGCCTGTGACACCGGGGTACTGGGGGATACTCCCGATAAACTCATCTTT
TRDV1	-	TRDJ1	medium-sized	CALGDLGLPTILGDLPDKLIF	TGTGCTCTTGGGGACCTAGGCCTTCCTACGATACTGGGGGATCTTCCCGATAAACTCATCTTT
TRDV1	TRDD3	TRDJ3	-	CALGPFTLLGDSWSWDTRQMFF	TGTGCTCTTGGGCCCTTCACCCTACTGGGGGATTCGTGGTCCTGGGACACCCGACAGATGTTTTTC
TRDV2	TRDD3	TRDJ1	medium-sized	CACALFNWGITYKLIF	TGTGCCTGTGCTCTCTTTAACTGGGGGATAACGTATAAACTCATCTTT
TRDV1	-	TRDJ1	few	CALGELIPTLRGDKLIF	TGTGCTCTTGGGGAACTGATACCTACGCTTAGGGGCGATAAACTCATCTTT
TRDV1	TRDD3	TRDJ1	few	CALGELEPRGYWGIREDKLIF	TGTGCTCTTGGGGAACTCGAGCCACGGGGGTACTGGGGGATACGCGAAGATAAACTCATCTTT
TRDV1	-	TRDJ1	few	CALGDLAFLGFVGNGKLIF	TGTGCTCTTGGGGACCTGGCCTTCCTGGGGTTCGTGGGGAATGGTAAACTCATCTTT
TRDV2	-	TRDJ3	medium-sized	CACDTWGPSSWDTRQMFF	TGTGCCTGTGACACTTGGGGACCTAGCTCCTGGGACACCCGACAGATGTTTTTC
TRDV2	TRDD3	TRDJ1	medium-sized	CACDRILGDPKYTDKLIF	TGTGCCTGTGACCGGATACTGGGGGACCCGAAGTACACCGATAAACTCATCTTT
TRDV1	TRDD2	TRDJ1	medium-sized	CALGFHPTSYPGLDTDKLIF	TGTGCTCTTGGGTTCCACCCCACTTCCTACCCCGGATTAGACACCGATAAACTCATCTTT
TRDV2	-	TRDJ3	few	CACDSVVASSWDTRQMFF	TGTGCCTGTGACTCCGTAGTGGCAAGCTCCTGGGACACCCGACAGATGTTTTTC
TRDV2	TRDD3	TRDJ3	large	CACDTVGGSLSSWDTRQMFF	TGTGCCTGTGACACCGTCGGGGGATCTCTTAGCTCCTGGGACACCCGACAGATGTTTTTC
TRDV3	TRDD3	TRDJ1	-	CAFRKIRVLYGGLARYTDKLIF	TGTGCCTTTAGAAAGATTCGAGTTCTATATGGGGGACTTGCTAGGTACACCGATAAGCTCATCTTT
TRDV1	-	TRDJ1	-	CALGEGSQGVGGRYTDKLIF	TGTGCTCTTGGGGAAGGCTCCCAAGGCGTAGGGGGACGTTACACCGATAAACTCATCTTT
TRDV1	TRDD3	TRDJ1	few	CALGEPIVTPRGRGIIPFDKLIF	TGTGCTCTTGGGGAACCGATAGTTACTCCCCGGGGCAGGGGGATAATCCCCTTCGATAAACTCATCTTT
TRDV2	TRDD3	TRDJ1	medium-sized	CACAPAFHLKLLGDPYTDKLIF	TGTGCCTGTGCGCCCGCATTTCATCTTAAGCTCCTGGGGGACCCGTACACCGATAAACTCATCTTT
TRDV1	-	TRDJ1	few	CALGVLPCEDRGLIF	TGCGCTCTTGGGGTACTTCCTTGTGAGGATCGCGGACTCATCTTT
TRDV1	TRDD3	TRDJ1	medium-sized	CALGEKGAFPPDWGIHTDKLIF	TGTGCTCTTGGGGAAAAGGGAGCCTTCCCGCCAGACTGGGGGATACACACCGATAAACTCATCTTT
TRDV2	TRDD3	TRDJ3	hyperexpanded	CACDWGSSWDTRQMFF	TGTGCCTGTGACTGGGGGAGCTCCTGGGACACCCGACAGATGTTTTTC
TRDV1	TRDD3	TRDJ1	-	CALGELSRVWGFDKLIF	TGTGCTCTTGGGGAACTTTCCCGCGTCTGGGGGTTCGATAAACTCATCTTT
TRDV2	TRDD3	TRDJ3	medium-sized	CACDHTGGSSWDTRQMFF	TGTGCCTGTGACCACACTGGGGGATCCTCCTGGGACACCCGACAGATGTTTTTC
TRDV2	TRDD3	TRDJ3	-	CACDTGDSSWDTRQMFF	TGTGCCTGTGACACCGGGGATAGCTCCTGGGACACCCGACAGATGTTTTTC
TRDV1	TRDD3	TRDJ1	-	CALGAPSFGDTFNYLTDKLIF	TGTGCTCTTGGGGCGCCTTCCTTTGGGGATACGTTTAACTACCTTACCGATAAACTCATCTTT
TRDV2	TRDD3	TRDJ1	medium-sized	CACDSRDWGIRKKLIF	TGTGCCTGTGACAGCCGTGACTGGGGGATACGAAAAAAACTCATCTTT
TRDV1	TRDD3	TRDJ1	few	CALGDCSRLCNGGYAYVTDKLIF	TGTGCTCTTGGGGACTGTTCCCGTCTTTGTAATGGAGGATACGCGTATGTCACCGATAAACTCATCTTT
TRDV1	-	TRDJ1	few	CALGDFPVLRMVDKLIF	TGTGCTCTTGGGGATTTTCCGGTTCTCCGGATGGTGGATAAACTAATCTTT
TRDV1	TRDD3	TRDJ1	few	CALGELSCSSSILGDTHVLSQYTDKLIF	TGTGCTCTTGGGGAACTCTCCTGTTCTTCCTCGATACTGGGGGATACCCACGTTTTATCCCAGTACACCGATAAACTCATCTTT
TRDV2	TRDD3	TRDJ2	large	CACDLLGDTAQLFF	TGTGCCTGTGACTTACTGGGGGATACAGCACAACTCTTCTTT
TRDV1	TRDD3	TRDJ1	medium-sized	CALGSLPYWGPTDKLIF	TGTGCTCTTGGGAGTCTCCCGTACTGGGGACCCACCGATAAACTCATCTTT
TRDV1	TRDD3	TRDJ1	medium-sized	CALGGEELGAKYTDKLIF	TGTGCTCTTGGGGGAGAGGAACTGGGGGCCAAGTACACCGATAAACTCATCTTT